Listed here are 29 T cell receptor beta chains from one sample, sequenced in a study of blood T cell repertoires in COVID-19. Only in-frame clones appear in the TCRdb table, and some are missing; sequencing was by immunoSEQ multiplex PCR. The data show approximately 200,000 clones, with roughly 84% seen just once and 1.9% held by the top ten. The sequenced sample consisted of peripheral blood. All receptors come from a man in his forties or fifties with active or convalescent COVID-19.

The CDR3 spells CAWSVGGYSYQPQHF. The CDR3 coding sequence is TGTGCCTGGAGTGTGGGAGGGTATTCGTATCAGCCCCAGCATTTT. The V gene is TRBV30, the J gene TRBJ1-5, with no clear D. This CDR3 contains 15 residues. The V gene lost 0 bases and the J gene lost 5 bases, with 14 bases spanning the gap. The germline V gene has CDR1 GTSNPN and CDR2 SVGIG (reference sequence).

V usage is TRBV7-9 and J usage is TRBJ1-2; D is possibly TRBD1 (6 bases). V lost 5 bases to trimming and J lost 2 bases, with 18 bases between them. The germline V gene has CDR1 SEHNR and CDR2 FQNEAQ (reference sequence). The CDR3 extends over 16 amino acids. Written as DNA, the CDR3 is TGTGCCAGCAGCCTCCTGGACAGCACCCTCAACTATGGCTACACCTTC. Translation: CASSLLDSTLNYGYTF.

The J gene is TRBJ1-2, the V gene TRBV11-2, with D possibly matching TRBD1 (6 bases). CDR3 length: 17 amino acids. V was shortened by 1 base and J by 7 bases, with 22 bases between the two germline ends. CDR1 and CDR2 from the germline V gene are SGHAT and FQNNGV. The CDR3 sequence is CASSLVTGNPTRRGYTF. The CDR3 coding sequence is TGTGCCAGCAGCTTAGTTACAGGGAATCCCACGCGTCGTGGCTACACCTTC.

In this sample, this clone turned up a few times. V and J are TRBV28 and TRBJ1-4; weak D call: TRBD1 (6 bases). The CDR3 is made up of 14 amino acids. Germline V gene sequence: CDR1 MDHEN, CDR2 SYDVKM. Trimming took off 4 bases at V and 5 bases at J, with 11 bases between the two ends. As DNA, the CDR3 is TGTGCCAGCAGTTCACAGGGTTGGAATGAAAAACTGTTTTTT. This encodes CASSSQGWNEKLFF.

The chain uses TRBV6-1 and TRBJ1-1; D perhaps matches TRBD1 (5 bases). Trimming took off 2 bases at V and 3 bases at J, with 10 bases between the two ends. This CDR3 has 14 amino acids. CDR1 and CDR2 from the germline V gene are MNHNS and SASEGT. The CDR3 coding sequence is TGTGCCAGCAGTGAAATGAAGGGGCACACTGAAGCTTTCTTT. Protein: CASSEMKGHTEAFF.

This chain joins TRBV10-3 and TRBJ2-7; D is perhaps TRBD2 (9 bases). Per germline, CDR1 ENHRY and CDR2 SYGVKD. Trimming took 0 bases from V and 4 from J, leaving 25 bases between them. The CDR3 extends over 19 amino acids. The CDR3 is CAISESSGGLAGNFYEQYF. CDR3 sequence (DNA): TGTGCCATCAGTGAGTCGTCAGGGGGCCTAGCGGGAAATTTTTACGAGCAGTACTTC.

The CDR3: CASSVLAGGQDEQYF. CDR3 DNA: TGTGCCAGCAGCGTACTAGCGGGGGGGCAGGACGAGCAGTACTTC. This chain links TRBV9 with TRBJ2-7; 12 nucleotides line up with TRBD2. This CDR3 spans 15 amino acids. V lost 1 base and J lost 5; bases outside the gene matches: 4. Germline V lookup: CDR1 SGDLS, CDR2 YYNGEE.

The chain combines TRBV13 with TRBJ2-1, with D possibly TRBD2 on 6 matching bases. This CDR3 has 15 amino acids. Germline V gene lookup returns CDR1 PRHDT and CDR2 FYEKMQ (reference sequence). The V end was cut by 3 bases, the J end by 0 bases, with 9 bases between. The CDR3 coding sequence is TGTGCCAGCAGCTTGGCGGGGAGCTCCTACAATGAGCAGTTCTTC. Protein: CASSLAGSSYNEQFF.

The CDR3 reads CASSLGQGPSGDYTGELFF. The CDR3 DNA is TGTGCCAGCAGCTTAGGACAGGGGCCCTCCGGAGATTACACCGGGGAGCTGTTTTTT. This sequence joins TRBV7-6 and TRBJ2-2; 8 bases map to TRBD1. V was pared by 1 base and J by 3 bases, with 13 bases of the junction left unmatched. The CDR3 covers 19 residues. CDR1 and CDR2 (germline): SGHVS, FNYEAQ.

The gene calls are TRBV29-1 and TRBJ2-1; D is possibly TRBD2 (5 bases). Germline V lookup: CDR1 SQVTM, CDR2 ANQGSEA. The CDR3 runs 12 residues. Trimming shortened V by 5 bases and J by 4 bases, and 9 bases separated the two germline ends. CDR3 in amino acids: CSVLEGYNEQFF. The CDR3 DNA sequence: TGCAGCGTTCTTGAGGGATACAATGAGCAGTTCTTC.

The gene calls are TRBV19 and TRBJ1-1; 8 bases map to TRBD1. The CDR3 has 14 residues. From germline, CDR1 is LNHDA and CDR2 SQIVND (reference sequence). J lost 1 base, V lost 5 bases, and 3 bases had no gene match. The CDR3 nucleotides read TGTGCCAGTAGTGCCGGGACAGGGAACACTGAAGCTTTCTTT. Translating gives CASSAGTGNTEAFF. Full variable domain (remainder filled in from reference TRBV19 and TRBJ1-1): DGGITQSPKYLFRKEGQNVTLSCEQNLNHDAMYWYRQDPGQGLRLIYYSQIVNDFQKGDIAEGYSVSREKKESFPLTVTSAQKNPTAFYLCASSAGTGNTEAFFGQGTRLTVV.

The chain joins TRBV10-1 to TRBJ1-1; D might be TRBD1 (5 bases). The CDR3 is 13 residues long. V was clipped by 9 bases and J by 4 bases, with 15 bases between them. The germline gives CDR1 WNHNN, CDR2 SYGVQD (reference sequence). CDR3 amino acids: CASSRVQGTEAFF. Here the CDR3 DNA reads TGCGCCAGTAGCAGGGTCCAGGGCACTGAAGCTTTCTTT.

This chain uses TRBV12-3 or TRBV12-4 with TRBJ1-2, with TRBD1 matching over 7 bases. J lost 8 bases, V lost 6 bases, and 3 bases had no gene match. This CDR3 comprises 11 residues. CDR3 sequence reads: CASSLTGGYTF. The CDR3 DNA is TGTGCCAGCAGCCTGACAGGGGGCTACACCTTC.

The rearrangement uses TRBV19 and TRBJ2-7, with D possibly TRBD2 on 6 matching bases. Trimming took off 5 bases at V and 1 base at J, with 18 bases between the two ends. This CDR3 is 16 amino acids long. CDR1 LNHDA and CDR2 SQIVND come from the germline V gene (reference sequence). DNA for the CDR3: TGTGCCAGTAGTGCCGGATGGGGAGGTTTATCCTACGAGCAGTACTTC. Amino acid sequence: CASSAGWGGLSYEQYF.

The J gene is TRBJ1-6, the V gene TRBV11-2; D unclear. Germline V gene lookup returns CDR1 SGHAT and CDR2 FQNNGV. Trimming pared 3 bases from V and 5 bases from J, leaving 14 bases between. The CDR3 totals 16 residues. Here the CDR3 DNA reads TGTGCCAGCAGCTTCTGGGCTGTCGAAAATAATTCACCCCTCCACTTT. This codes for CASSFWAVENNSPLHF.

This chain uses TRBV5-8 with TRBJ1-5, with 7 bases aligning to TRBD1. This CDR3 spans 15 amino acids. The germline V gene has CDR1 SGHTS and CDR2 YDEGEE. The J segment lost 2 bases and the V segment lost 3 bases, leaving 5 bases of the junction unmatched. CDR3 sequence (DNA): TGTGCCAGCAGCTGGGGAACAGGGGGCAATCAGCCCCAGCATTTT. Translating it yields CASSWGTGGNQPQHF.

V gene TRBV3-1 (or the pseudogene TRBV3-2) combines with J gene TRBJ2-7; D unresolved. Germline CDR1 is LGHDT and CDR2 is YNNKEL (reference sequence). V lost 1 base to trimming and J lost 7 bases, with 8 bases between them. The CDR3 length is 12 residues. CDR3 sequence (DNA): TGTGCCAGCAGCCAAGGATCAGGAGAGCAGTACTTC. Translating gives CASSQGSGEQYF.

This clone was recorded a few times. The chain uses TRBV7-8 and TRBJ2-5; D is unclear. This CDR3 is 14 amino acids long. CDR1 is SGHVS and CDR2 is FQNEAQ in the germline V gene. Trimming took 4 bases from V and 5 from J, leaving 14 bases between them. As DNA, the CDR3 is TGTGCCAGCAGCTCCAGACGTTGGCGGGAGACCCAGTACTTC. Residues: CASSSRRWRETQYF.

This clone was seen just once. The chain carries TRBV11-1 and TRBJ2-3; 8 bases match TRBD2. V gave up 6 bases and J gave up 3 bases; unmatched junction bases: 8. The length of the CDR3 is 15 residues. Germline V lookup: CDR1 SGHAT, CDR2 FQDESV (reference sequence). The CDR3 protein is CASSSTSGLTDTQYF. Here the CDR3 DNA reads TGTGCCAGCAGTTCAACTAGCGGATTAACAGATACGCAGTATTTT.

The CDR3: CASSLREYTGELFF. In DNA form, the CDR3 reads TGCGCCAGCAGCTTGCGGGAGTACACCGGGGAGCTGTTTTTT. The chain links TRBV5-1 to TRBJ2-2; a possible D gene is TRBD2 (6 bases). Germline CDR1 reads SGHRS; CDR2 reads YFSETQ. The ends were cut back, 1 base at V and 3 bases at J, with 7 bases in the middle. This CDR3 is 14 amino acids long.

The J gene is TRBJ1-5, the V gene TRBV6-5, with D possibly matching TRBD1 (6 bases). The CDR3 extends over 13 amino acids. Germline V CDR1 and CDR2: MNHEY, SVGAGI. Deletions cut 11 bases from V and 7 bases from J, with 18 bases between. The CDR3 reads CAGRTGFGQPQHF. For the CDR3, the DNA is TGTGCCGGACGTACAGGGTTTGGCCAGCCCCAGCATTTT.

The rearrangement joins TRBV18 to TRBJ1-3; 11 bases match TRBD1. Germline values: CDR1 KGHSH, CDR2 LQKENI. Unmatched junction bases numbered 5, after V lost 3 bases and J lost 4 bases. The CDR3 has 16 residues. The CDR3 sequence is CASSPWTGGLGNTIYF. The DNA of the CDR3 is TGTGCCAGCTCACCGTGGACAGGGGGCCTCGGAAACACCATATATTTT.

This chain joins TRBV24-1 and TRBJ2-3; TRBD2 agrees at 10 bases. The CDR3 runs 16 residues. The germline CDR1 and CDR2 sequences are KGHDR and SFDVKD. Trimming at V came to 3 bases and at J to 7 bases, leaving 9 bases not matched to a gene. CDR3 sequence: CATSDAGVAGGYTQYF. CDR3 DNA: TGTGCCACCAGTGATGCCGGGGTAGCGGGGGGCTATACGCAGTATTTT.

This clone was detected once. The V and J genes are TRBV27 and TRBJ1-5, with 8 positions matching TRBD1. The J segment lost 0 bases and the V segment lost 10 bases, leaving 8 bases of the junction unmatched. The CDR3 runs 15 residues. The germline gives CDR1 MNHEY, CDR2 SMNVEV (reference sequence). Here the CDR3 DNA reads TGTGCCACACAGAGGACAGGGTATAGCAATCAGCCCCAGCATTTT. Residues: CATQRTGYSNQPQHF.

The chain joins TRBV27 to TRBJ1-4; a possible D gene is TRBD1 (5 bases). Germline assignment: CDR1 MNHEY and CDR2 SMNVEV (reference sequence). V was cut by 6 bases and J by 7 bases, with 12 bases left in between. This CDR3 region has 13 residues. As DNA, the CDR3 is TGTGCCAGCAGACCCCCGGGGGTTGAAAAACTGTTTTTT. Translating it yields CASRPPGVEKLFF.

CDR3 sequence: CASSNYQGMLFYEQYF. The CDR3 DNA sequence: TGTGCCAGCAGCAATTACCAGGGGATGCTCTTCTACGAGCAGTACTTC. The chain has TRBV3-1 (or the pseudogene TRBV3-2) and TRBJ2-7; D is possibly TRBD1 (6 bases). The germline gives CDR1 LGHDT, CDR2 YNNKEL (reference sequence). The CDR3 length is 16 residues. V dropped 5 bases and J dropped 3 bases, with 20 bases sitting between them.

The chain carries TRBV24-1 and TRBJ2-7, with D possibly matching TRBD2 (6 bases). This CDR3 is 14 amino acids long. The V end was cut by 5 bases, the J end by 2 bases, with 12 bases between. The germline V gene has CDR1 KGHDR and CDR2 SFDVKD. CDR3 in amino acids: CATSASGTPYEQYF. The CDR3 DNA is TGTGCCACCAGTGCCTCGGGGACTCCCTACGAGCAGTACTTC.

The chain joins TRBV5-1 to TRBJ2-3, with D possibly matching TRBD2 (5 bases). The length of the CDR3 is 14 residues. Germline V gene sequence: CDR1 SGHRS, CDR2 YFSETQ. V lost 0 bases, J lost 3 bases, and 8 bases lay in between. The CDR3: CASSLGGFTDTQYF. The CDR3 bases are TGCGCCAGCAGCTTGGGAGGGTTTACAGATACGCAGTATTTT.

The chain is built from TRBV23-1 and TRBJ1-1; 7 bases fit TRBD1. TRBV23-1 has ORF status, its function being uncertain. The V and J ends lost 2 bases and 11 bases, in that order; junction bases with no gene match: 2. CDR3 length: 11 amino acids. CDR3 DNA sequence: TGCGCCAGCAGTCAAGACAGGGTGGCTTTCTTT. Amino acids: CASSQDRVAFF.